This T cell receptor beta chain was retrieved from a study of OX40 agonist ivuxolimab in advanced cancers. Study context: A male proportion of 70% to 90% was recorded, with mean age approximately 57 years and range roughly 23 to 79.

Remarks on this clone: Its antigen is still unknown.

Clones were read by immunoSEQ multiplex PCR, and TCRdb kept only the in-frame ones, dropping some. The repertoire has approximately 50,000 clones, around 90% of them found once; the top ten carry about 0.63%. CDR1 is SNHLY and CDR2 is FYNNEI in the germline V gene. J was trimmed by 5 bases and V by 5 bases; bases with no gene match: 9. The CDR3 sequence is 14 residues long. Findings of the study overall: By week 6 at 0.1 to 3.0 mg/kg, blood CD4+ and CD8+ T cells had expanded clonally.

At cycle 4 day 1, cycle 7 day 1, and baseline, blood was sampled. The sequence came from an adult with an advanced solid tumor such as melanoma, head and neck, liver or kidney cancer. The material was CD4+ or CD8+ T cells sorted from blood, obtained in a trial of the OX40 agonist ivuxolimab. The gene calls are TRBV2 and TRBJ2-7; 7 bases are a match to TRBD1. The CDR3 coding sequence is TGTGCCAGCAGTCCTTTAGACAGGGTGGACGAGCAGTACTTC. Translated: CASSPLDRVDEQYF.